This TCR beta chain came from a study of siplizumab effects on memory and regulatory T cells. Study-wide results and limits: Reactions containing siplizumab showed mappable alloreactive CD4+ clones averaging around 70% Treg-derived, versus about 28% in controls.

Germline V lookup: CDR1 SGHRS, CDR2 YFSETQ. This CDR3 region has 13 residues. Between the trimmed V and J ends, which lost 4 bases and 2 bases, there was a span of 9 bases. Profiled with immunoSEQ multiplex PCR; TCRdb holds only in-frame clones, not every one. The data show around 77,000 clones, about 90% seen once. On this clone itself: Its antigen is not known.

Sequencing input: CD8+ T cells sorted from blood. The clonotype was recovered from a human donor in good health. The chain carries TRBV5-1 and TRBJ1-2; unclear D gene. The CDR3 bases are TGCGCCAGCAGCCCTGGCGGGAACTATGGCTACACCTTC. It is translated as CASSPGGNYGYTF.